The rows below give T cell receptor beta chains drawn from one sample of a study of blood T cell repertoires in COVID-19. The table came from immunoSEQ multiplex PCR; TCRdb's copy has only in-frame clones and leaves some out. The data hold more than 110,000 clones, with about 80% observed a single time. Sequences were obtained from peripheral blood. These receptors were collected from a human donor in a cohort sampled during active COVID-19. CDR3s include the opening cysteine and the closing phenylalanine or tryptophan. The order of the fields is J gene, clone size, V gene, D gene, CDR3 DNA, CDR3 protein. A D gene is named only where the DNA matches it firmly. Clone sizes are given selectively: once, few, many, or a class where the clone is expanded.

TRBJ1-2 | once | TRBV19 | TRBD1 | TGTGCCAGTAGTACCAGACAGGGGATACTTGGCTACACCTTC | CASSTRQGILGYTF
TRBJ2-7 | - | TRBV7-2 | TRBD2 | TGTGCCAGCAGCTTAAAGTATGTCACGGGGGGGCGAGACTACGAGCAGTACTTC | CASSLKYVTGGRDYEQYF
TRBJ2-7 | - | TRBV11-3 | TRBD1 | TGTGCCAGCAGCTTAGGACAGGGCCCAAAGGAGCAGTACTTC | CASSLGQGPKEQYF
TRBJ1-2 | - | TRBV3-1/TRBV3-2 | - | TGTGCCAGCAGCGAGACAGGAAATACTCATGGCTACACCTTC | CASSETGNTHGYTF
TRBJ2-1 | - | TRBV7-2 | TRBD1 | TGTGCCAGCAGCTCTGGACAGGGTTACAATGAGCAGTTCTTC | CASSSGQGYNEQFF
TRBJ1-2 | - | TRBV6-5 | TRBD1 | TGTGCCAGCAGTTACTGGGACAGGGGTAACTATGGCTACACCTTC | CASSYWDRGNYGYTF
TRBJ2-7 | - | TRBV6-6 | TRBD2 | TGTGCCAGCAGTTCCCTACTAGCGGGGTATGAGCAGTACTTC | CASSSLLAGYEQYF
TRBJ1-1 | - | TRBV7-9 | TRBD1 | TGTGCCAGCAGCTACGACAGGGGGACCACTCGGGCTTTCTTT | CASSYDRGTTRAFF
TRBJ2-5 | - | TRBV5-4 | - | TGTGCCAGCAGCTTGGTAGGGGCGCATGGCGAGACCCAGTACTTC | CASSLVGAHGETQYF
TRBJ1-6 | - | TRBV5-1 | - | TGCGCCAGCAGCTTGGAAGCGGGTAGGAATTCACCCCTCCACTTT | CASSLEAGRNSPLHF
TRBJ1-1 | - | TRBV2 | TRBD1 | TGTGCCAGCGGGGGGACAGGGGACACTGAAGCTTTCTTT | CASGGTGDTEAFF
TRBJ2-7 | - | TRBV9 | - | TGTGCCAGCAGCGTAGACCCGAGCGGACGCCGCTACGAGCAGTACTTC | CASSVDPSGRRYEQYF
TRBJ2-1 | - | TRBV6-5 | - | TGTGCCAGCAGGGAGAGCGGGCCAGGGTACAATGAGCAGTTCTTC | CASRESGPGYNEQFF
TRBJ2-1 | few | TRBV25-1 | TRBD1 | TGTGCCAGCAGTGGAACAGGGGGAAACAATGAGCAGTTCTTC | CASSGTGGNNEQFF
TRBJ2-7 | - | TRBV13 | TRBD1 | TGTGCCAGCAGCTGGCAGGGGGCGGAGCAGTACTTC | CASSWQGAEQYF
TRBJ2-7 | - | TRBV7-9 | TRBD1 | TGTGCCAGCAGCTCGACAGGGGGCGCCTACGAGCAGTACTTC | CASSSTGGAYEQYF
TRBJ1-1 | - | TRBV10-3 | - | TGTGCCATCAGTGACAGGGGTATGAACACTGAAGCTTTCTTT | CAISDRGMNTEAFF
TRBJ1-1 | few | TRBV27 | TRBD1 | TGTGCCAGCAGTCCTGGACAGGGGGTGTATGACACTGAAGCTTTCTTT | CASSPGQGVYDTEAFF
TRBJ1-4 | - | TRBV9 | TRBD1 | TGTGCCAGCAGCGTAGGGCAGGGGGCGCGAGAAAAACTGTTTTTT | CASSVGQGAREKLFF
TRBJ2-7 | - | TRBV5-6 | - | TGTGCCAGCAGCTTGCGTCCAGGCCGGCCCTCCTACGAGCAGTACTTC | CASSLRPGRPSYEQYF
TRBJ2-3 | - | TRBV4-1 | TRBD2 | TGCGCCAGCAGCCAAGAATCGCCCAGCGGGGGGGCGAGAGATACGCAGTATTTT | CASSQESPSGGARDTQYF
TRBJ2-7 | - | TRBV2 | - | TGTGCCAGCAGTAGCACGGGCGGGGCTTCCGAGCAGTACTTC | CASSSTGGASEQYF
TRBJ1-1 | - | TRBV18 | TRBD1 | TGTGCCAGCTCACCGCGACAGGGAAGGGCCTCCGGCACTGAAGCTTTCTTT | CASSPRQGRASGTEAFF
TRBJ2-7 | - | TRBV12-5 | - | TGTGCTAGTGCCTCGATCCAAACACGGGACTACGAGCAGTACTTC | CASASIQTRDYEQYF
TRBJ2-5 | - | TRBV6-5 | TRBD2 | TGTGCCAGCACACTAGCGGGGGTCGGGGAGACCCAGTACTTC | CASTLAGVGETQYF
TRBJ2-1 | few | TRBV7-2 | TRBD2 | TGTGCCAGCAGCCCGGGGGGGCTAGCGGGGGCTGGTGAGCAGTTCTTC | CASSPGGLAGAGEQFF
TRBJ1-1 | - | TRBV20-1 | - | TGCAGTGCTAGAGGCCCCGGTGCTTTCTTT | CSARGPGAFF